This T cell receptor (beta chain) was profiled in a study of T cell responses to AZD1222 COVID-19 vaccine. Findings and limits, study-wide: A mostly white British donor set with more females was recruited, and clonal diversity was possibly underestimated.

Comment on this clone: The antigen remains unidentified.

Assay used: immunoSEQ multiplex PCR; TCRdb lists only in-frame clones, some missing. The repertoire includes 90,000 to 150,000 clones, around nine tenths of them detected once, and roughly 2.3% sits in the top ten. The CDR3 loop spans 15 amino acids. V dropped 7 bases and J dropped 7; count of bases not matched to a gene: 12. Germline V gives CDR1 LNHDA, CDR2 SQIVND (reference sequence). The rearrangement links TRBV19 to TRBJ1-5; 8 bases line up with TRBD1. The sequence was obtained from an adult in good health. Sequencing was performed on peripheral blood, taken on day 0 of AZD1222 vaccination. The CDR3 DNA reads TGTGCCAGTACCTCAGGACAGGGAAGGGGACAGCCCCAGCATTTT. It yields the protein CASTSGQGRGQPQHF.